These 11 T cell receptor beta chains came from one sample sequenced in a study of tissue T cells after allogeneic stem cell transplantation. Assay used: immunoSEQ multiplex PCR; TCRdb lists only in-frame clones, some missing. The repertoire holds some 2,900 clones, with about 55% as singletons. Regarding time point: mouse harvest day 7 after allogeneic transplant. Mouse grafts combined 10^7 T-cell-depleted bone marrow cells with 10^6 splenic CD5+ T cells. Sequencing used gut tissue. The receptors were gathered from a female BALB/c mouse given C57BL/6 T cells with graft-versus-host disease after an allogeneic hematopoietic cell transplant.

In this sample, this clone turned up a few times. Each gene name is a mouse one. The sequence runs out 1 residue before the end of the CDR3; the remainder is reconstructed from the germline J gene. This chain links TRBV26 with TRBJ2-7; 7 bases fit TRBD1. The CDR3 contains 13 residues. J gave up 4 bases and V 0 bases, and 0 bases lay outside the gene matches. Germline V gene sequence: CDR1 KGHPV, CDR2 FQNQEV (reference sequence). Incomplete CDR3 DNA: TGTGCCAGCAGTCTGTCGACAGGGTATGAACAGTAC. Protein sequence: CASSLSTGYEQY. The whole CDR3 is CASSLSTGYEQYF.

As regards this clone: The gene names given are mouse names. The CDR3 goes on 1 residue after the read ends, and that part is filled in from the germline J gene. The chain couples TRBV12-2 to TRBJ1-1; D call uncertain. V was cut by 0 bases and J by 4 bases, with 8 bases left in between. Per germline, CDR1 SGHLS and CDR2 HYDKME. This CDR3 contains 13 residues. The CDR3 sequence: CASSLPGVTEVFF. CDR3 bases read: TGTGCCAGCTCTCTCCCAGGCGTCACAGAAGTCTTC.

Of note for this clone: Genes and germline come from the mouse. The CDR3 end lies 1 residue beyond the end of the read and is filled in from the germline J gene. This sequence joins TRBV26 and TRBJ1-1, with 9 bases identical to TRBD1. This CDR3 spans 13 amino acids. Per the germline V gene, CDR1 is KGHPV and CDR2 is FQNQEV (reference sequence). V trimming: 7 bases; J trimming: 1 base; junction bases outside the gene matches: 1. The CDR3 is CASKGQGNTEVFF. The DNA read from the CDR3 is TGTGCCAGCAAGGGACAGGGGAACACAGAAGTCTTC.

As concerns this clone: Gene names are mouse gene names. The missing CDR3 end, 1 residue past where the read stops, is filled in from the germline J gene. The J gene is TRBJ2-5, the V gene TRBV12-1; 10 nucleotides align to TRBD2. Germline loops: CDR1 SGHSN, CDR2 HYEKVE. The V and J ends lost 1 base and 3 bases, in that order; junction bases with no gene match: 0. The CDR3 is 14 amino acids. The CDR3 spells CASSLDWGQDTQYF. CDR3 DNA (partial): TGTGCCAGCTCTCTGGACTGGGGGCAAGACACCCAGTAC.

This clone is termed large (0.1 to 1%). Mouse gene names apply. Read data end 1 residue before the CDR3 end; the end is taken from the germline J gene. J is TRBJ2-7 and V is TRBV5; 9 bases match TRBD2. Germline V lookup: CDR1 LGHNA, CDR2 YNLKQL (reference sequence). The junction had 5 bases not matched to a gene; V was cut back by 2 bases and J by 0 bases. This CDR3 region has 16 residues. The covered CDR3 bases are TGTGCCAGCAGCCAATCGGACTGGGGAAGCTCCTATGAACAGTAC. Translation: CASSQSDWGSSYEQY. In full, the CDR3 reads CASSQSDWGSSYEQYF.

Worth noting for this clone: Gene names denote mouse genes. Coverage ceases 1 residue before the CDR3 finishes, and the germline J gene fills in the end. The rearrangement links TRBV15 to TRBJ2-4, with D possibly matching TRBD1 (6 bases). CDR1 and CDR2 from the germline V gene are SGHND and FRSKSL. This CDR3 comprises 13 residues. Deletions cut 5 bases from V and 0 bases from J, with 6 bases between. CDR3 region: CASSQGSQNTLYF. The DNA read from the CDR3 is TGTGCCAGCAGTCAGGGGAGTCAAAACACCTTGTAC.

Points on this clone: Genes and germline are mouse. The read finishes 1 residue shy of the CDR3 end, and the germline J gene is used to complete it. The chain couples TRBV16 to TRBJ2-1; 8 bases agree with TRBD2. Trimming at V came to 4 bases and at J to 3 bases, leaving 8 bases not matched to a gene. The CDR3 is 16 residues long. The germline gives CDR1 SGHSA, CDR2 FRNQAP. CDR3 residues: CASSSPWDWRYAEQFF. The sequenced part of the CDR3 DNA is TGTGCAAGCAGCTCCCCTTGGGACTGGCGCTATGCTGAGCAGTTC.

To note about this clone: Mouse gene names apply. The read gets to within 1 residue of the CDR3 end, and the germline J gene fills in the rest. The chain uses TRBV13-3 and TRBJ2-4; 11 positions agree with TRBD1. With 5 bases clipped from V and 3 bases from J, the junction kept 5 bases outside the gene matches. Germline V gene data show CDR1 as NNHDY and CDR2 as SYVADS. This CDR3 contains 15 residues. The part of the CDR3 DNA that was read is TGTGCCAGCAGAGGACAGGGGGCGCGGCAAAACACCTTGTAC. Its translation is CASRGQGARQNTLY. The full CDR3 reads CASRGQGARQNTLYF.

On this clone itself: Genes and germline are mouse. The read comes to an end 1 residue before the CDR3 does, leaving the germline J gene to fill in the end. This rearrangement joins TRBV31 to TRBJ2-1, with 10 bases aligning to TRBD2. The CDR3 is made up of 13 amino acids. With V trimmed by 7 bases and J by 5 bases, 5 bases remained unmatched. The germline V gene has CDR1 GKSSPN and CDR2 SITVG. The DNA read from the CDR3 is TGTGCCTACACTGACTGGGGGGATGCTGAGCAGTTC. Protein sequence: CAYTDWGDAEQF. The entire CDR3 protein is CAYTDWGDAEQFF.

A word on this clone: An end of the junction does not agree with germline; a read error may underlie this. Mouse gene names apply. From the germline J gene comes the end of the CDR3, since the read stops 1 residue before it. The gene calls are TRBV12-2 and TRBJ2-5, with D possibly being TRBD1 (5 bases). Germline lookup yields CDR1 SGHLS and CDR2 HYDKME. The CDR3 is made up of 14 amino acids. The CDR3 loop reads CASSRTFNQDAQYF. The CDR3 bases that were read are TGTGCCAGCTCCCGGACATTTAACCAAGACGCCCAGTAC.

Of note for this clone: The germline and genes are mouse ones. Read coverage stops 1 residue before the CDR3 terminus; the germline J gene supplies the remainder. V usage is TRBV29 and J usage is TRBJ1-1; 8 bases are a match to TRBD1. Germline CDR1 is MSHET and CDR2 is SYDVDS. There are 11 residues in the CDR3. After removal of 7 bases from V and 7 bases from J, the junction contained 2 bases not matched to a gene. The CDR3: CASTGGGEVFF. Incomplete CDR3 DNA: TGTGCTAGCACAGGGGGCGGAGAAGTCTTC.